This T cell receptor (beta chain) emerged from a study of identical twins. TCRdb redid the calling of the 5' RACE reads with MiXCR, one entry per CDR3 protein. The sample has hundreds of thousands of distinct CDR3 sequences, roughly 6% seen once. This clonotype was sampled from a man in his late teens or twenties in good health. The sequenced material came from naive T cells sorted from blood.

CDR3 in amino acids: CASSFLSSGRNEQFF. The CDR3 bases are TGTGCCAGCAGCTTTTTGAGTAGCGGGAGGAATGAGCAGTTCTTC. The V and J genes are TRBV7-2 and TRBJ2-1; 10 positions match TRBD2. The CDR3 covers 15 residues. Unmatched junction bases numbered 6, after V lost 3 bases and J lost 7 bases. Germline values: CDR1 SGHTA, CDR2 FQGNSA. The entire variable domain, with the rest obtained from reference TRBV7-2 and TRBJ2-1, is as follows: GAGVSQSPSNKVTEKGKDVELRCDPISGHTALYWYRQSLGQGLEFLIYFQGNSAPDKSGLPSDRFSAERTGGSVSTLTIQRTQQEDSAVYLCASSFLSSGRNEQFFGPGTRLTVL.